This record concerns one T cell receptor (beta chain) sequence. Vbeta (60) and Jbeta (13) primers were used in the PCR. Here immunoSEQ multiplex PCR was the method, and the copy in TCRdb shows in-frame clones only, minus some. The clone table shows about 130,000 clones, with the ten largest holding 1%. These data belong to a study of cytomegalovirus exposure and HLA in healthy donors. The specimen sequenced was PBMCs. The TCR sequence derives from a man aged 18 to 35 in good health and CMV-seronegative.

The CDR3 DNA sequence: TGTGCCAGCTCACCAATCAACCAACCGCTGCGGGCCGCCTACGAGCAGTACTTC. Protein sequence: CASSPINQPLRAAYEQYF. The chain carries TRBV18 and TRBJ2-7, with a weak D call TRBD2 (5 bases). This CDR3 is 18 amino acids long. V lost 2 bases to trimming and J lost 2 bases, with 22 bases between them. Per the germline V gene, CDR1 is KGHSH and CDR2 is LQKENI.